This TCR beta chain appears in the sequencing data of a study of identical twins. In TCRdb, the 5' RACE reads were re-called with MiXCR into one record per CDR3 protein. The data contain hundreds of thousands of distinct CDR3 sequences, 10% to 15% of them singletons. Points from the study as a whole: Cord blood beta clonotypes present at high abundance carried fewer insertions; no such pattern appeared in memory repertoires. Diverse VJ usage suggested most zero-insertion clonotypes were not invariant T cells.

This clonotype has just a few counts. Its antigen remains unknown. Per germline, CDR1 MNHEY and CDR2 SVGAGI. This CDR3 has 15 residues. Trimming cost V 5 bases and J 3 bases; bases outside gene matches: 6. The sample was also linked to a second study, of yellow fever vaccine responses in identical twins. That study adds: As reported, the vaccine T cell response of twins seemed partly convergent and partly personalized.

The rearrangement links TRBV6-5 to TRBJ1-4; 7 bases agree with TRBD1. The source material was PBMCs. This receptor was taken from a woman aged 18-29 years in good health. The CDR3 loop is CASSNEGASNEKLFF. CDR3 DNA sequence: TGTGCCAGCAGTAACGAGGGGGCGTCTAATGAAAAACTGTTTTTT.